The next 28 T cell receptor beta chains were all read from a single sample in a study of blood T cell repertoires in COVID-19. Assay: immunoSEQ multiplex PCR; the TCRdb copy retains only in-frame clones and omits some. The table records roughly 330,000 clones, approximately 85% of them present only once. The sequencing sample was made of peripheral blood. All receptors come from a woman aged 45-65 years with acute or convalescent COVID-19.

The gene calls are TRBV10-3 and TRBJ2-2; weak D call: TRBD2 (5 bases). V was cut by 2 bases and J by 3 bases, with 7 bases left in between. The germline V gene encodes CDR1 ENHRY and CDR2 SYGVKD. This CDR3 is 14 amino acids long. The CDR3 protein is CAISEEGYTGELFF. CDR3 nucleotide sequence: TGTGCCATCAGTGAGGAGGGTTACACCGGGGAGCTGTTTTTT.

CDR3 region: CASSLDISYNEQFF. DNA for the CDR3: TGTGCCAGCAGCTTAGATATCTCCTACAATGAGCAGTTCTTC. This chain connects TRBV13 to TRBJ2-1, with D uncertain. Per the germline V gene, CDR1 is PRHDT and CDR2 is FYEKMQ (reference sequence). Trimming removed 1 base at V and 0 bases at J, with 4 bases between. The CDR3 length is 14 residues.

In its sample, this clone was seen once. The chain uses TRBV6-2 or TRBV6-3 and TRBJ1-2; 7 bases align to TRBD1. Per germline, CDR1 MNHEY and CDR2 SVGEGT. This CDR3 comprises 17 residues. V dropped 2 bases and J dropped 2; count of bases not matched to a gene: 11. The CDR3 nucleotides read TGTGCCAGCAGTTACAACAGGCGGGACAGACAGAACTATGGCTACACCTTC. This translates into CASSYNRRDRQNYGYTF.

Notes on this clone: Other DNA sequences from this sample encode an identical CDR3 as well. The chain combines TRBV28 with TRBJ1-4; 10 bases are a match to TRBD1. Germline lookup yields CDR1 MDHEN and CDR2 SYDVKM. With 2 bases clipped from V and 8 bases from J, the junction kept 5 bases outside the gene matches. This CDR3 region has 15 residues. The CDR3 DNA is TGTGCCAGCAGTTTAGGGGGACAGGGGAACGAAAAACTGTTTTTT. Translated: CASSLGGQGNEKLFF.

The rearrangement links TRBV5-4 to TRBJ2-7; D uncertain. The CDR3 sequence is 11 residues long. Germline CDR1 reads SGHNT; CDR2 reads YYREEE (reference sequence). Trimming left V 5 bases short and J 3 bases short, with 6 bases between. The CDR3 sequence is CASSSLYEQYF. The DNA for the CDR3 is TGTGCCAGCAGTTCTCTCTACGAGCAGTACTTC.

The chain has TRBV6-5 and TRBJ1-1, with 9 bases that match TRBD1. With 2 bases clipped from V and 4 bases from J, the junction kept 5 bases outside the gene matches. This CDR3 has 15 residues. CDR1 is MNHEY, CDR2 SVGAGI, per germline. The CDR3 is CASSYQGQGVTEAFF. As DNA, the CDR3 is TGTGCCAGCAGTTACCAGGGACAGGGAGTCACTGAAGCTTTCTTT.

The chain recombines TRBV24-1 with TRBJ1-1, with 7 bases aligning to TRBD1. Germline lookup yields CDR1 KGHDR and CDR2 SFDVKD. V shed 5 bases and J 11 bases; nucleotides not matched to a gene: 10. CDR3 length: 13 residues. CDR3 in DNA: TGTGCCACCAGTGCCGGGGACAGTACGGGGGCTTTCTTT. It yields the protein CATSAGDSTGAFF.

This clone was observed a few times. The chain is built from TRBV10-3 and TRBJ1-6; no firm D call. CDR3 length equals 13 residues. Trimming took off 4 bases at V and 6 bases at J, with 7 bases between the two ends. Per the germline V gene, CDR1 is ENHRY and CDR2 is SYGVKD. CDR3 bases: TGTGCCATCAGTGCAGGCCCTAATTCACCCCTCCACTTT. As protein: CAISAGPNSPLHF.

In nucleotides, the CDR3 is TGTGCCAGCAGCCGTTACAGGGGCGTTTCGAATTCACCCCTCCACTTT. Protein: CASSRYRGVSNSPLHF. This rearrangement joins TRBV7-2 to TRBJ1-6; 7 positions agree with TRBD1. Per germline, CDR1 SGHTA and CDR2 FQGNSA. The CDR3 has 16 amino acids. V gave up 5 bases and J gave up 7 bases; unmatched junction bases: 11.

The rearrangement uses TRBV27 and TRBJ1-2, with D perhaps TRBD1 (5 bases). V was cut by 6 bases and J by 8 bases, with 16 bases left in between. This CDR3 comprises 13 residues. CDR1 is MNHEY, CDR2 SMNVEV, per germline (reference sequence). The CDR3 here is CASSGGTASGYTF. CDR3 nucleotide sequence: TGTGCCAGCAGCGGCGGGACGGCATCGGGCTACACCTTC.

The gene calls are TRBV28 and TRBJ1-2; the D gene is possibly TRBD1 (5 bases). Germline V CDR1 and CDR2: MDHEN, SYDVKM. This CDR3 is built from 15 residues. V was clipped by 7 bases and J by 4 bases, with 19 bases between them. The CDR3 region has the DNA TGTGCCAGCACCCATTCGGGCAGGGATCTCTATGGCTACACCTTC. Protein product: CASTHSGRDLYGYTF.

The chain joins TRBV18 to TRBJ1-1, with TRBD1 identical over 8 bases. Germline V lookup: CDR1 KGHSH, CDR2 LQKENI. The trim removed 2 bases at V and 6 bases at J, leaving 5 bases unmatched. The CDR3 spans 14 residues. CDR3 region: CASSPRTGFPEAFF. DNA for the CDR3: TGTGCCAGCTCACCAAGGACAGGGTTCCCTGAAGCTTTCTTT.

CDR3 in DNA: TGTGCCAGCAGTTTATCCCTGGATACGCAGTATTTT. It translates to CASSLSLDTQYF. The rearrangement uses TRBV28 and TRBJ2-3; D call uncertain. Trimming left V 1 base short and J 6 bases short, with 5 bases between. This CDR3 is 12 amino acids long. The germline CDR1 and CDR2 sequences are MDHEN and SYDVKM.

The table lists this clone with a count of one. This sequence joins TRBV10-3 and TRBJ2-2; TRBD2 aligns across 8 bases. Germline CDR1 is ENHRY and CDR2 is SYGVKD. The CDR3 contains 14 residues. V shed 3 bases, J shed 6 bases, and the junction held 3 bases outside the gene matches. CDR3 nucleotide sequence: TGTGCCATCAGTGATAGCGGGATGTCCGGGGAGCTGTTTTTT. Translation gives CAISDSGMSGELFF.

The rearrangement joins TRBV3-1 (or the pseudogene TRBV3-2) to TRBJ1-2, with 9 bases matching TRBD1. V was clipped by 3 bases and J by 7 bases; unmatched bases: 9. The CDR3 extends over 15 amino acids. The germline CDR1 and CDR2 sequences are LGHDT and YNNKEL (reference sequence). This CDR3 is CASSHDDRGVGGYTF. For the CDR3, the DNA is TGTGCCAGCAGCCATGATGACAGGGGGGTTGGTGGCTACACCTTC.

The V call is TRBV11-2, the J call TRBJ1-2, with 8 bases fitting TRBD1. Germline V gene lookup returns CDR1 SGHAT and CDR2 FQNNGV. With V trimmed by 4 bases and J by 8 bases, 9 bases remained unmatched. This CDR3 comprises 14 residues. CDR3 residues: CASSWLQGARGYTF. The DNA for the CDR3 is TGTGCCAGCAGCTGGTTGCAGGGGGCGCGAGGCTACACCTTC.

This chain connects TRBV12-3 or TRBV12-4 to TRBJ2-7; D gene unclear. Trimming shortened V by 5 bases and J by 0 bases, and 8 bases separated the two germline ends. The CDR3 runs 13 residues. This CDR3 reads CASSTRFSYEQYF. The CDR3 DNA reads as TGTGCCAGCAGTACCAGGTTCTCCTACGAGCAGTACTTC.

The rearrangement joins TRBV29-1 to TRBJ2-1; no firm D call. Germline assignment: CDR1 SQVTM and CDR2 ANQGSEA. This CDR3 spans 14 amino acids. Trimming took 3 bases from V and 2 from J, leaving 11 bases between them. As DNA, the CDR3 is TGCAGCGTTGAGAGAAAGCTAACCTACAATGAGCAGTTCTTC. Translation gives CSVERKLTYNEQFF.

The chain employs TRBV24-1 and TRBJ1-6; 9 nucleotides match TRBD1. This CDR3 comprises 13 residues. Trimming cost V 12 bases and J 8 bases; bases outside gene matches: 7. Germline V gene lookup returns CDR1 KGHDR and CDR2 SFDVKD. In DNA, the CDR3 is TGTGCCCCGCTGGGACAGGGCGATTCACCCCTCCACTTT. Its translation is CAPLGQGDSPLHF.

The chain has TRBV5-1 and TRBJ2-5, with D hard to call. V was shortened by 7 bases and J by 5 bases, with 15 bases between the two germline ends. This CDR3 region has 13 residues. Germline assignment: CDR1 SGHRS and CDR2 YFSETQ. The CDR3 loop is CASSGRASETQYF. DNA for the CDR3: TGCGCCAGCTCCGGCAGAGCGTCTGAGACCCAGTACTTC.

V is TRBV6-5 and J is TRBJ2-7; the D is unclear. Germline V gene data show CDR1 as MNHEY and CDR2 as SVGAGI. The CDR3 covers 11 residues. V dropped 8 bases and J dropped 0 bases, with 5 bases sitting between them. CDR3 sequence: CASRVSYEQYF. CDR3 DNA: TGTGCCAGCCGGGTCTCCTACGAGCAGTACTTC.

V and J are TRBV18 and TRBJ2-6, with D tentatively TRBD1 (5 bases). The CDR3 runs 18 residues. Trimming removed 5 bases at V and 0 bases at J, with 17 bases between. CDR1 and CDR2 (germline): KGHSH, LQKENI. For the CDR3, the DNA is TGTGCCAGCTCAGACTTGGGCAGGGCCAGCTCTGGGGCCAACGTCCTGACTTTC. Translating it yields CASSDLGRASSGANVLTF.

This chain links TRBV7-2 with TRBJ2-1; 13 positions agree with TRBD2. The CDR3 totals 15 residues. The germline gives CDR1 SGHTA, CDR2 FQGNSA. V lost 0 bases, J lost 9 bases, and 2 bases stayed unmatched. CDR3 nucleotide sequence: TGTGCCAGCAGCTTAGCACTAGCGGGAGGGATTGAGCAGTTCTTC. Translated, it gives CASSLALAGGIEQFF.

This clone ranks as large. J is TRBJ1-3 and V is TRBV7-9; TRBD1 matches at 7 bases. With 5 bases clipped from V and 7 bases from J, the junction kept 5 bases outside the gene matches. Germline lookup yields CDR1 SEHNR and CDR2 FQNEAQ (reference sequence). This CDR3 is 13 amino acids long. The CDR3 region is CASSEQGPNTIYF. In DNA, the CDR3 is TGTGCCAGCAGCGAACAGGGGCCGAACACCATATATTTT.

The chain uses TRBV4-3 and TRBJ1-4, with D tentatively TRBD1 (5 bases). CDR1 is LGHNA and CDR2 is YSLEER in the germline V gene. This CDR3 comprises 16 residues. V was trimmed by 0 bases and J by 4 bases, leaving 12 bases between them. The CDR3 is CASSQDWGRVNEKLFF. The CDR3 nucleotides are TGCGCCAGCAGCCAAGATTGGGGCAGGGTTAATGAAAAACTGTTTTTT.

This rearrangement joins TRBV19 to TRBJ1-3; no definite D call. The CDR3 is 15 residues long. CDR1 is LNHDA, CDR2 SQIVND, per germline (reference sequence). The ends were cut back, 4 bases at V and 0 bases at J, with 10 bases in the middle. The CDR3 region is CASSTGSNSGNTIYF. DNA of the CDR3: TGTGCCAGTAGTACCGGGTCGAACTCTGGAAACACCATATATTTT.

The CDR3 DNA follows: TGTGCCAGTAGTACATTTAGCGGGAGCGGTGAGCAGTTCTTC. Translating it yields CASSTFSGSGEQFF. V and J are TRBV19 and TRBJ2-1, with TRBD2 matching 9 bases. The germline V gene encodes CDR1 LNHDA and CDR2 SQIVND (reference sequence). V gave up 4 bases and J gave up 9 bases; unmatched junction bases: 7. The CDR3 runs to 14 residues. The full variable domain, in which reference TRBV19 and TRBJ2-1 provide the parts outside the CDR3, is DGGITQSPKYLFRKEGQNVTLSCEQNLNHDAMYWYRQDPGQGLRLIYYSQIVNDFQKGDIAEGYSVSREKKESFPLTVTSAQKNPTAFYLCASSTFSGSGEQFFGPGTRLTVL.

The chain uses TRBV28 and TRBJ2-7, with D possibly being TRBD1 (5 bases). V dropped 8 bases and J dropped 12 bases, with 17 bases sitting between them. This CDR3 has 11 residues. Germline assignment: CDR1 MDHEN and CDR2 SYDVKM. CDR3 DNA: TGTGCCAGCTCTCCTAGGGGTGTGAGGTACTTC. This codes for CASSPRGVRYF.